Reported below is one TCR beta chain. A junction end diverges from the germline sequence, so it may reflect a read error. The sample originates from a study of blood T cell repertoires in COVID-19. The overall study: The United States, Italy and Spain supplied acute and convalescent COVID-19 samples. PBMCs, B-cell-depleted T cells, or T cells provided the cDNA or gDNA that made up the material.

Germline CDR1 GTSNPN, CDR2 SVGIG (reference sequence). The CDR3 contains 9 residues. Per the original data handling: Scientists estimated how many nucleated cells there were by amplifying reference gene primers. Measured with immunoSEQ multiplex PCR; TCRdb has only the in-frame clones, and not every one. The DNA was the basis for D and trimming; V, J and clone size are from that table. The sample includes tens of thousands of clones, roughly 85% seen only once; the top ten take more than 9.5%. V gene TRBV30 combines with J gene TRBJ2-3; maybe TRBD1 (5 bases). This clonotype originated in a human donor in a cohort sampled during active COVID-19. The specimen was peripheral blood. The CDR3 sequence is CAFYENRNF. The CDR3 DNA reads TGTGCCTTCTACGAAAACAGGAATTTT.